The source of this T cell receptor beta chain is a study of cytomegalovirus exposure and HLA in healthy donors. Whole-study findings and limits: Reported performance of the classifier showed diagnosis of cytomegalovirus status with high specificity and sensitivity. TCR sequences were mostly rare, though some public TCRs occurred in many donors.

Separate from the roughly 720-subject first cohort was the roughly 120-subject validation cohort, to which the donors belonged. The table came from immunoSEQ multiplex PCR; TCRdb's copy has only in-frame clones and leaves some out. The sample includes 100,000 to 150,000 clones, roughly nine tenths of them seen just once. The CDR3 length is 14 residues. CDR1 and CDR2 (germline): MNHEY, SMNVEV (reference sequence). The V end was cut by 4 bases, the J end by 2 bases, with 12 bases between. This clone was counted a single time. Antigen: not known. This rearrangement joins TRBV27 to TRBJ2-7; tentative D call: TRBD1 (5 bases). Sequenced sample: PBMCs. This TCR was sampled from a woman under 30 in good health and CMV-seronegative. The CDR3 DNA reads TGTGCCAGCAGTTCAGGGTCCTACGCCTACGAGCAGTACTTC. This sequence encodes CASSSGSYAYEQYF.